Listed below are T cell receptor beta chains from one sample, sequenced in a study of CD8+ T cells in alopecia areata. Data came from immunoSEQ multiplex PCR; TCRdb stores just in-frame clones and leaves some out. The sample has about 200,000 clones, 57% seen once. The source was CD4+ T cells sorted from blood, collected at week 0. These TCRs come from a human donor with alopecia areata. CDR3s include the opening cysteine and the closing phenylalanine or tryptophan. D genes are given only for firm matches. Not every row has a clone size; where given, it reads once, few, many or a size class.

j_call d_call v_call clone_size cdr3_aa cdr3_nt
TRBJ2-3 NA TRBV6-5 NA CASSYSDLITDTQYF TGTGCCAGCAGTTACTCGGACTTGATCACAGATACGCAGTATTTT
TRBJ2-7 NA TRBV4-1 NA CASSQEVNSPMTFYEQYF TGCGCCAGCAGCCAAGAAGTTAACAGCCCGATGACCTTCTACGAGCAGTACTTC
TRBJ1-1 NA TRBV2 NA CASILLEPEAFF TGTGCCAGCATACTTTTGGAGCCTGAAGCTTTCTTT
TRBJ2-1 TRBD2 TRBV29-1 NA CSAGLEYPGEQFF TGCAGCGCCGGACTAGAGTATCCGGGTGAGCAGTTCTTC
TRBJ2-1 NA TRBV30 NA CAWKNPGLSSNEQFF TGTGCCTGGAAGAACCCGGGACTCTCATCCAATGAGCAGTTCTTC
TRBJ2-1 NA TRBV30 NA CAWGVSNEQFF TGTGCCTGGGGGGTCAGCAATGAGCAGTTCTTC
TRBJ2-2 NA TRBV18 NA CASSPFLVAAAPNTGELFF TGTGCCAGCTCACCGTTTCTAGTAGCAGCTGCTCCGAACACCGGGGAGCTGTTTTTT
TRBJ2-1 TRBD1 TRBV15 NA CATSGDRGLNEQFF TGTGCCACCAGCGGGGACAGGGGGCTTAATGAGCAGTTCTTC
TRBJ2-5 NA TRBV11-2 NA CASSFGTRETQYF TGTGCCAGCAGCTTTGGGACCCGAGAGACCCAGTACTTC
TRBJ2-7 NA TRBV5-1 NA CACARAYEQYF TGCGCCTGCGCGAGGGCCTACGAGCAGTACTTC
TRBJ2-6 NA TRBV5-1 once CASSPNGGGSSGANVLTF TGCGCCAGCAGCCCCAATGGGGGCGGCAGCTCTGGGGCCAACGTCCTGACTTTC
TRBJ2-7 TRBD2 TRBV7-9 NA CASTVAGPSYEQYF TGTGCCAGCACTGTAGCGGGGCCTTCCTACGAGCAGTACTTC
TRBJ1-5 NA TRBV2 few CASMSGGNQPQHF TGTGCCAGCATGTCCGGCGGCAATCAGCCCCAGCATTTT
TRBJ1-5 NA TRBV6-1 NA CASRSGGEGQPQHF TGTGCCAGCCGGTCGGGGGGCGAGGGTCAGCCCCAGCATTTT
TRBJ1-5 NA TRBV10-3 NA CAITRDSNQPQHF TGTGCCATCACTCGGGACAGCAATCAGCCCCAGCATTTT
TRBJ2-3 TRBD2 TRBV29-1 few CSVRTSGTDTQYF TGCAGCGTTCGGACTAGCGGCACAGATACGCAGTATTTT
TRBJ1-6 TRBD1 TRBV27 NA CASSPRQGRNSPLHF TGTGCCAGCAGTCCAAGACAGGGAAGGAATTCACCCCTCCACTTT
TRBJ1-3 TRBD1 TRBV6-5 once CASSRQGSGNTIYF TGTGCCAGCAGCCGACAGGGCTCTGGAAACACCATATATTTT
TRBJ1-2 NA TRBV19 NA CASIPFGPGGHYGYTF TGTGCCAGTATCCCATTCGGTCCTGGAGGACACTATGGCTACACCTTC
TRBJ2-3 NA TRBV5-1 few CASSTNTDTQYF TGCGCCAGCAGCACTAACACAGATACGCAGTATTTT
TRBJ2-7 NA TRBV7-2 NA CASSRDWAYEQYF TGTGCCAGCAGCCGGGACTGGGCCTACGAGCAGTACTTC